This T cell receptor (beta chain) was recorded in a study of control samples from healthy donors and cancer patients. Repertoires were generated with immunoSEQ multiplex PCR, while TCRdb's copy carries only in-frame clones and drops some. The table has 90,000 or so clones, less than 90% seen once. This CDR3 region has 15 residues. Trimming removed 5 bases from V and 2 bases from J; junction bases left unmatched: 3. Germline CDR1 MNHEY, CDR2 SVGEGT. This chain links TRBV6-2 or TRBV6-3 with TRBJ2-2; the match to TRBD2 covers 9 bases. The sequence was collected from a woman aged 70-85 years in good health. Sequenced sample: blood. The CDR3 sequence is CASSLTSGNTGELFF. In DNA, the CDR3 is TGTGCCAGCAGTCTGACTAGCGGTAACACCGGGGAGCTGTTTTTT.